This T cell receptor beta chain came from a study of response to subunit inactivated influenza vaccine. Overall study results and limits: The authors offered the suggestion that each seasonal influenza vaccination recruits few new T cells.

The CDR3 sequence is 15 residues long. The germline V and J ends were trimmed by 4 bases and 6 bases, with 15 bases remaining between them. The germline V gene encodes CDR1 KGHDR and CDR2 SFDVKD. Notes on this clonotype: Its matching antigen is unknown.

TCRdb recomputed calls from the RT-PCR reads with MiXCR, one row per CDR3 protein. The top ten clones hold approximately 10% of a sample with around 790,000 distinct CDR3 sequences, about 20% of them seen once. The chain links TRBV24-1 to TRBJ2-1; D may be TRBD1 (6 bases). The input for sequencing was PBMCs from blood, taken about 5 days after vaccination. This TCR was sampled from a man aged 45-60 years who received an inactivated influenza vaccine. The CDR3 protein is CATSEQARTVNEQFF. CDR3 in DNA: TGTGCCACCAGTGAACAGGCCCGGACAGTCAATGAGCAGTTCTTC.